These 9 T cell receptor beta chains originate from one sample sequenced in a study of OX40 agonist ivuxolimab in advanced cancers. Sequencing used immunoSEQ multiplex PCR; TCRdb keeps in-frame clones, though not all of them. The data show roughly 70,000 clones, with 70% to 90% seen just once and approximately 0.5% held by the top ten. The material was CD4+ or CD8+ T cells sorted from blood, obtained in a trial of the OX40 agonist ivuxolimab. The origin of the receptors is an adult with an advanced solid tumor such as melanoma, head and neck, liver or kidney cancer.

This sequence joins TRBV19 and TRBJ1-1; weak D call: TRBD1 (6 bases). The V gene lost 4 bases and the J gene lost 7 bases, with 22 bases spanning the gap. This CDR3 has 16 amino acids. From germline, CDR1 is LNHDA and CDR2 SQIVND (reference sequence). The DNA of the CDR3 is TGTGCCAGTAGTACAATTCTTGACTTACGGACAGATGAAGCTTTCTTT. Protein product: CASSTILDLRTDEAFF.

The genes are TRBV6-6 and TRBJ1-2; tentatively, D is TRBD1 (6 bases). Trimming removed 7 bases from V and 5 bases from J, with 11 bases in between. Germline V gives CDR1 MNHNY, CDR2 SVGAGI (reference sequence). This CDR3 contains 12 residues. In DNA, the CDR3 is TGTGCCAGCACGGTACAGGGTTATGGCTACACCTTC. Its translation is CASTVQGYGYTF.

The CDR3 spells CASSPPRTGRANEQFF. The CDR3 bases are TGTGCCAGCAGCCCCCCCCGTACCGGGAGGGCCAATGAGCAGTTCTTC. The chain has TRBV11-3 and TRBJ2-1; 8 bases align to TRBD2. Per germline, CDR1 SGHNT and CDR2 YENEEA. The CDR3 sequence is 16 residues long. With V trimmed by 5 bases and J by 6 bases, 12 bases remained unmatched.

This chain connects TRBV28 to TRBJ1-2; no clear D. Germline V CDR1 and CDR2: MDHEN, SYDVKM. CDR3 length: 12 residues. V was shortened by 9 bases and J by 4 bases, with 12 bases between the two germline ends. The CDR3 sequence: CASSQVGYGYTF. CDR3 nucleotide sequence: TGTGCCAGTTCCCAAGTAGGCTATGGCTACACCTTC.

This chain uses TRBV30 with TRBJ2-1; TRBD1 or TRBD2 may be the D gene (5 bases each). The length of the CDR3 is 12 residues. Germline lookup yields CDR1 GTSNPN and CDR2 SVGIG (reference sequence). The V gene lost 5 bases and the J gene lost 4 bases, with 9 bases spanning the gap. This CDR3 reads CAWGDVYNEQFF. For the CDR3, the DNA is TGTGCCTGGGGGGACGTTTACAATGAGCAGTTCTTC.

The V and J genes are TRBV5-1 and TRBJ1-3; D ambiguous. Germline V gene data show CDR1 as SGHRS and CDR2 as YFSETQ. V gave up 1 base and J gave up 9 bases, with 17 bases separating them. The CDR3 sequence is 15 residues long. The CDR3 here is CASSLNNPGVGTIYF. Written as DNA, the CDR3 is TGCGCCAGCAGCTTGAATAACCCCGGGGTGGGCACCATATATTTT.

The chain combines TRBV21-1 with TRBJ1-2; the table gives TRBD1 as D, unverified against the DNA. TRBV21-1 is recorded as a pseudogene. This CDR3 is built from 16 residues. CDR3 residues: CASSKAPQGANYGYTF. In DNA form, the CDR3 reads TGTGCCAGCAGCAAAGCCCCACAGGGGGCGAACTATGGCTACACCTTC.

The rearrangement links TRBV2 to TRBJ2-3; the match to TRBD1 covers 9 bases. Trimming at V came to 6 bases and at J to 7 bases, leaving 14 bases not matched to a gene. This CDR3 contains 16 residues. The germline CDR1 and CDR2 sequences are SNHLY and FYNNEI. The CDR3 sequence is CASSRDRGAPLHTQYF. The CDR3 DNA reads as TGTGCCAGCAGCAGAGACAGGGGGGCCCCTCTACATACGCAGTATTTT.

CDR3 DNA: TGTGCCAGCAGCTTAGCCCAAGGACTAGCGCCGGAGACCCAGTACTTC. This encodes CASSLAQGLAPETQYF. The V gene is TRBV11-1, the J gene TRBJ2-5; 9 bases fit TRBD2. Germline V lookup: CDR1 SGHAT, CDR2 FQDESV (reference sequence). Trimming removed 0 bases from V and 5 bases from J; junction bases left unmatched: 7. This CDR3 has 16 amino acids.